This TCR beta chain was sequenced for a study of cytomegalovirus exposure and HLA in healthy donors. Germline V gene lookup returns CDR1 LGHNT and CDR2 FRNRAP. The CDR3 spans 16 residues. The ends lost 5 bases at V and 3 bases at J; junction bases unmatched: 5. PCR was performed using 60 Vbeta and 13 Jbeta primers. TCRdb's table, derived via immunoSEQ multiplex PCR, lists solely in-frame clones and lacks some. The table lists 150,000 to 200,000 clones, 83% of them singletons. The origin of this receptor is a man aged 50-60 years in good health and CMV-seropositive. Sequenced sample: PBMCs. The chain carries TRBV12-5 and TRBJ2-2, with 11 bases lining up with TRBD1. The CDR3 region is CASGIGTGGYTGELFF. The CDR3 DNA reads as TGTGCTAGTGGTATAGGGACAGGGGGTTACACCGGGGAGCTGTTTTTT. Drawing the rest from reference TRBV12-5 and TRBJ2-2, the complete variable domain is DARVTQTPRHKVTEMGQEVTMRCQPILGHNTVFWYRQTMMQGLELLAYFRNRAPLDDSGMPKDRFSAEMPDATLATLKIQPSEPRDSAVYFCASGIGTGGYTGELFFGEGSRLTVL.